The rows below give T cell receptor beta chains drawn from one sample of a study of response to subunit inactivated influenza vaccine. TCRdb reprocessed the RT-PCR reads with MiXCR, giving one entry per CDR3 protein. Of more than 550,000 distinct CDR3 sequences in the sample, 12% were seen once. The sequenced sample was PBMCs from blood, obtained on the day of vaccination. Receptors originate from a man aged 45-65 years who received an inactivated influenza vaccine. The CDR3 runs from the conserved cysteine through the conserved F or W. The D gene is left open where the match is weak. Clone size is not always given. Where it is, it says once, few, many or a class for expanded clones.

CDR3 | DNA | J | V | size | D
CASRRTSGRGADTQYF | TGTGCCAGCAGACGAACTAGCGGGAGGGGAGCAGATACGCAGTATTTT | TRBJ2-3 | TRBV27 | . | TRBD2
CASSYDHNTGELFF | TGTGCCAGCAGTTACGATCACAACACCGGGGAGCTGTTTTTT | TRBJ2-2 | TRBV6-2/TRBV6-3 | . | .
CASSLVWFSNEAFF | TGTGCCAGCAGCTTAGTTTGGTTCTCCAATGAAGCTTTCTTT | TRBJ1-1 | TRBV7-8 | . | .
CASSTGQNNEQFF | TGTGCCAGCAGTACCGGACAGAACAATGAGCAGTTCTTC | TRBJ2-1 | TRBV6-1 | few | .
CASSPLDNQNEQFF | TGCGCCAGCAGCCCACTGGACAACCAGAATGAGCAGTTCTTC | TRBJ2-1 | TRBV5-1 | . | .
CASSGALGRAYNEQFF | TGTGCCAGCAGTGGGGCTCTTGGCCGTGCCTACAATGAGCAGTTCTTC | TRBJ2-1 | TRBV25-1 | . | .
CASSYELKTRTPDTQYF | TGTGCCAGCAGTTACGAGTTAAAAACCAGAACCCCAGATACGCAGTATTTT | TRBJ2-3 | TRBV6-2/TRBV6-3 | . | .
CASSRQGGTGELFF | TGTGCCAGCAGTCGACAGGGGGGCACCGGGGAGCTGTTTTTT | TRBJ2-2 | TRBV12-3/TRBV12-4 | many | TRBD1
CASSYGQLATNEKLFF | TGTGCCAGCAGTTACGGGCAGCTGGCAACTAATGAAAAACTGTTTTTT | TRBJ1-4 | TRBV6-5 | . | .
CASRRDGTPNYGYTF | TGTGCCAGCAGACGAGACGGAACACCCAACTATGGCTACACCTTC | TRBJ1-2 | TRBV2 | few | .
CASLLAGGYNEQFF | TGTGCCAGCCTGCTCGCGGGAGGGTACAATGAGCAGTTCTTC | TRBJ2-1 | TRBV28 | . | TRBD2
CASSDRSGGVHEQFF | TGCGCCAGCAGTGATCGAAGCGGGGGGGTGCATGAGCAGTTCTTC | TRBJ2-1 | TRBV10-1 | few | TRBD2
CASSMSREQFF | TGTGCCAGCAGTATGTCCCGGGAGCAGTTCTTC | TRBJ2-1 | TRBV12-3/TRBV12-4 | many | .
CSANRLVQETQYF | TGCAGTGCTAATCGACTAGTCCAAGAGACCCAGTACTTC | TRBJ2-5 | TRBV20-1 | few | .
CASSTRRNSYEQYF | TGTGCCAGCTCGACGCGGAGAAATTCCTACGAGCAGTACTTC | TRBJ2-7 | TRBV2 | few | .
CASSQDPTGWETQYF | TGTGCCAGCAGCCAAGATCCCACAGGCTGGGAGACCCAGTACTTC | TRBJ2-5 | TRBV3-1 | few | .
CASSYSFRPNSPLHF | TGTGCCAGCAGTTACTCGTTCCGCCCTAATTCACCCCTCCACTTT | TRBJ1-6 | TRBV6-5 | . | .
CASSLTGHLVSPLHF | TGTGCCAGCAGTCTGACGGGACACTTAGTTTCACCCCTCCACTTT | TRBJ1-6 | TRBV28 | . | .
CASSSDRATDTQYF | TGTGCCAGCAGCTCCGACAGGGCCACAGATACGCAGTATTTT | TRBJ2-3 | TRBV7-2 | few | TRBD1
CASSLSGGLNIQYF | TGTGCCAGCAGTCTAAGTGGGGGGTTGAACATTCAGTACTTC | TRBJ2-4 | TRBV28 | few | .
CASSTAGTYNNEQFF | TGTGCCAGCAGTACCGCCGGGACCTACAACAATGAGCAGTTCTTC | TRBJ2-1 | TRBV6-2/TRBV6-3 | few | .
CASSLPSGGADTQYF | TGCGCCAGCAGCTTACCTAGCGGGGGGGCAGATACGCAGTATTTT | TRBJ2-3 | TRBV5-1 | . | TRBD2
CASSVGVDEQFF | TGTGCCAGCAGTGTGGGCGTGGATGAGCAGTTCTTC | TRBJ2-1 | TRBV7-9 | few | .
CASSPPTGSEETQYF | TGTGCCAGCTCACCACCAACGGGGTCAGAAGAGACCCAGTACTTC | TRBJ2-5 | TRBV18 | many | .
CASSQAGIYEQYF | TGTGCCAGCAGCCAAGCAGGGATTTACGAGCAGTACTTC | TRBJ2-7 | TRBV3-1 | few | .
CSVESADREFYNEQFF | TGCAGCGTTGAATCCGCAGACAGGGAGTTTTACAATGAGCAGTTCTTC | TRBJ2-1 | TRBV29-1 | . | TRBD1
CAWSEFGDTQYF | TGTGCCTGGAGCGAATTTGGGGATACGCAGTATTTT | TRBJ2-3 | TRBV30 | few | .
CASSLSQGPFYEQYF | TGTGCCAGCAGTTTATCACAGGGACCCTTCTACGAGCAGTACTTC | TRBJ2-7 | TRBV27 | few | .
CASTDYFPDTQYF | TGCGCCAGCACTGATTATTTCCCAGATACGCAGTATTTT | TRBJ2-3 | TRBV5-1 | few | .
CSANAAQETQYF | TGCAGTGCTAACGCGGCCCAAGAGACCCAGTACTTC | TRBJ2-5 | TRBV20-1 | once | .
CASRWGQGADQPQHF | TGTGCCAGCAGATGGGGACAGGGGGCTGATCAGCCCCAGCATTTT | TRBJ1-5 | TRBV12-3/TRBV12-4 | once | TRBD1
CASSVALAGGPDTQYF | TGTGCCAGCAGCGTAGCGCTAGCGGGAGGTCCAGATACGCAGTATTTT | TRBJ2-3 | TRBV9 | . | TRBD2
CASSPDSNTGELFF | TGTGCCAGCAGCCCGGACAGTAACACCGGGGAGCTGTTTTTT | TRBJ2-2 | TRBV12-3/TRBV12-4 | few | .
CASSQEWRLAEPSSYNEQFF | TGTGCCAGCAGCCAAGAATGGAGACTAGCGGAACCCAGCTCCTACAATGAGCAGTTCTTC | TRBJ2-1 | TRBV4-2 | few | TRBD2
CASSDGRRNEQFF | TGTGCCAGCAGTGACGGGCGGCGAAATGAGCAGTTCTTC | TRBJ2-1 | TRBV6-4 | few | .
CASSNGYSNQPQHF | TGTGCCAGTAGTAACGGCTATAGCAATCAGCCCCAGCATTTT | TRBJ1-5 | TRBV19 | . | .
CSAPMAARQETQYF | TGCAGTGCCCCCATGGCGGCCCGCCAGGAGACCCAGTACTTC | TRBJ2-5 | TRBV20-1 | . | .